This TCR beta chain was retrieved from a study of T cell responses to AZD1222 COVID-19 vaccine. Germline-derived CDR1 and CDR2 are MNHEY and SMNVEV (reference sequence). The CDR3 runs to 15 residues. Trimming took off 6 bases at V and 4 bases at J, with 18 bases between the two ends. Sequencing used immunoSEQ multiplex PCR; TCRdb keeps in-frame clones, though not all of them. The profile shows over 100,000 clones, more than 65% of them singletons. Sequencing used peripheral blood, obtained on day 0 of AZD1222 vaccination. This chain connects TRBV27 to TRBJ1-2; D gene uncertain. The origin of this receptor is an adult in good health. CDR3 in DNA: TGTGCCAGCAGCCAGACGTCGCCAAATCTCTATGGCTACACCTTC. Amino acid sequence: CASSQTSPNLYGYTF.